A few counts support the clone carrying this TCR beta chain. The CDR3 is made up of 13 amino acids. CDR1 and CDR2 (germline): SQVTM, ANQGSEA. After removal of 4 bases from V and 1 base from J, the junction contained 0 bases not matched to a gene. This specimen belongs to a study of identical twins. TCRdb fed the 5' RACE reads into MiXCR, producing one record per CDR3 protein. The data contain about 810,000 distinct CDR3 sequences, about 12% of them seen just once; the ten biggest clones take up around 1.5%. There were only healthy Caucasians among the donors. This sample also belongs to another study, concerning yellow fever vaccine responses in identical twins.

The material sequenced was PBMCs. The receptor was isolated from a woman under 30 in good health. The rearrangement links TRBV29-1 to TRBJ2-1, with 8 positions matching TRBD2. The CDR3 nucleotides read TGCAGCGTTGGCGGGAGGTCCTACAATGAGCAGTTCTTC. Translated, it gives CSVGGRSYNEQFF.